Listed below are T cell receptor beta chains from one sample, sequenced in a study of beta chain features in type 1 diabetes. Repertoires were generated with immunoSEQ multiplex PCR, while TCRdb's copy carries only in-frame clones and drops some. The repertoire holds 900,000 or so clones, with 15% to 20% as singletons. The sequenced sample was naive CD4+ T cells from blood. Receptors were obtained from a woman aged 18 to 35 in good health. The CDR3 runs from the conserved cysteine through the conserved F or W.

CDR3: CASSQDSSRLVSQETQYF
V: TRBV4-1
J: TRBJ2-5

CDR3: CASSLAAGQETQYF
V: TRBV5-4
J: TRBJ2-5

CDR3: CASSWAVNNEQFF
V: TRBV6-4
J: TRBJ2-1

CDR3: CASSLGMSADTQYF
V: TRBV11-3
J: TRBJ2-3

CDR3: CASSLGTGVTDTQYF
V: TRBV7-9
J: TRBJ2-3

CDR3: CASSTRGPSYEQYF
V: TRBV7-2
J: TRBJ2-7

CDR3: CASSPFQSSYNEQFF
V: TRBV18
J: TRBJ2-1

CDR3: CASSLTGYDEQFF
V: TRBV7-9
J: TRBJ2-1

CDR3: CASSLGYAENTEAFF
V: TRBV4-3
J: TRBJ1-1

CDR3: CASSSYSGELFF
V: TRBV7-2
J: TRBJ2-2

CDR3: CASSYSDYNEQFF
V: TRBV6-5
J: TRBJ2-1

CDR3: CASSPGQVPYNEQFF
V: TRBV18
J: TRBJ2-1

CDR3: CASSLGTGNHYEQYF
V: TRBV5-4
J: TRBJ2-7

CDR3: CASSLLAGAPTDTQYF
V: TRBV14
J: TRBJ2-3

CDR3: CASSDRGYEQYF
V: TRBV2
J: TRBJ2-7

CDR3: CASSLSGRTDTQYF
V: TRBV6-6
J: TRBJ2-3

CDR3: CASSFENTGELFF
V: TRBV5-4
J: TRBJ2-2

CDR3: CASHLNTEAFF
V: TRBV28
J: TRBJ1-1

CDR3: CASSLVTEVVSGANVLTF
V: TRBV5-5
J: TRBJ2-6

CDR3: CASTPQGSYNEQFF
V: TRBV27
J: TRBJ2-1

CDR3: CASSLAQGGGTSDEQFF
V: TRBV7-9
J: TRBJ2-1

CDR3: CASSRQDTYEQYF
V: TRBV7-9
J: TRBJ2-7

CDR3: CASSSGSSYEQYF
V: TRBV7-8
J: TRBJ2-7

CDR3: CASSPSTASEQFF
V: TRBV18
J: TRBJ2-1

CDR3: CASRRQGGSYEQYF
V: TRBV28
J: TRBJ2-7

CDR3: CASRRALYGYTF
V: TRBV2
J: TRBJ1-2

CDR3: CASSNRLGQEEQYF
V: TRBV27
J: TRBJ2-7

CDR3: CASRSIAGGRDNEQFF
V: TRBV11-2
J: TRBJ2-1

CDR3: CASSKTGTHTGELFF
V: TRBV6-5
J: TRBJ2-2

CDR3: CASSAQQGYYGYTF
V: TRBV9
J: TRBJ1-2

CDR3: CASSWGGELFF
V: TRBV2
J: TRBJ2-2

CDR3: CASSTTLGRQDTQYF
V: TRBV5-1
J: TRBJ2-3

CDR3: CASKPGGTETQYF
V: TRBV4-2
J: TRBJ2-5

CDR3: CASSYSGTGPDTQYF
V: TRBV6-6
J: TRBJ2-3

CDR3: CASSEYRGQETQYF
V: TRBV25-1
J: TRBJ2-5

CDR3: CATRRDDEQYF
V: TRBV6-4
J: TRBJ2-7

CDR3: CATSRVGAGNTIYF
V: TRBV15
J: TRBJ1-3